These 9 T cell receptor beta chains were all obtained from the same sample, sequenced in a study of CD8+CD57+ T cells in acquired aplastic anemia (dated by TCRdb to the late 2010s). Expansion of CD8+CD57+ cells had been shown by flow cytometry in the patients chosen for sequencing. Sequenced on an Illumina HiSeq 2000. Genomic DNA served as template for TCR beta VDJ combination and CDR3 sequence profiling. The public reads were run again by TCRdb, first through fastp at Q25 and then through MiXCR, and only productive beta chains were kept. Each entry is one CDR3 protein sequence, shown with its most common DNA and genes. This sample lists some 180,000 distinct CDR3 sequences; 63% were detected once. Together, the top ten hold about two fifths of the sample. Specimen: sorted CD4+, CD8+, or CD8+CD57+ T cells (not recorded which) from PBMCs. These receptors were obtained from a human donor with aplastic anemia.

The CDR3 spells CASSPTDRSTIYF. The CDR3, as DNA: TGTGCCAGCAGCCCTACGGACAGGTCAACCATATATTTT. V and J are TRBV11-3 and TRBJ1-3; 7 nucleotides align to TRBD1. There are 13 residues in the CDR3. CDR1 SGHNT and CDR2 YENEEA come from the germline V gene. With 5 bases clipped from V and 10 bases from J, the junction kept 8 bases outside the gene matches. Supplemented by reference TRBV11-3 and TRBJ1-3, the full variable domain reads EAGVVQSPRYKIIEKKQPVAFWCNPISGHNTLYWYLQNLGQGPELLIRYENEEAVDDSQLPKDRFSAERLKGVDSTLKIQPAELGDSAVYLCASSPTDRSTIYFGEGSWLTVV.

CDR3 sequence: CATSDSTPGQGYNEQFF. For the CDR3, the DNA is TGTGCCACCAGTGATTCAACCCCGGGACAGGGCTACAATGAGCAGTTCTTC. The chain has TRBV24-1 and TRBJ2-1; TRBD1 aligns across 9 bases. V shed 2 bases and J 3 bases; nucleotides not matched to a gene: 7. Germline values: CDR1 KGHDR, CDR2 SFDVKD. The CDR3 has 17 residues.

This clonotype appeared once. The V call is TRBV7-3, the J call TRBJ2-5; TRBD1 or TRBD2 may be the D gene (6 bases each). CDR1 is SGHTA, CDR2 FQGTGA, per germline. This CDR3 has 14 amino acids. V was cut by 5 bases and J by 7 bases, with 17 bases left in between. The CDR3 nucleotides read TGTGCCAGCAGCGAAGGGACAACCGGGGGGACCCAGTACTTC. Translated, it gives CASSEGTTGGTQYF. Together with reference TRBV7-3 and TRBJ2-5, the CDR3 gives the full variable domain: GAGVSQTPSNKVTEKGKYVELRCDPISGHTALYWYRQSLGQGPEFLIYFQGTGAADDSGLPNDRFFAVRPEGSVSTLKIQRTERGDSAVYLCASSEGTTGGTQYFGPGTRLLVL.

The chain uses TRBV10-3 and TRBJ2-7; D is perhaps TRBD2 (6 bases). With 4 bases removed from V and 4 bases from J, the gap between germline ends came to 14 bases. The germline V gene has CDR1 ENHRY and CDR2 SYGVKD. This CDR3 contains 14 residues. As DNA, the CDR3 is TGTGCCATCAGTGTTTGGCGGGGCCCTTACGAGCAGTACTTC. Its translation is CAISVWRGPYEQYF.

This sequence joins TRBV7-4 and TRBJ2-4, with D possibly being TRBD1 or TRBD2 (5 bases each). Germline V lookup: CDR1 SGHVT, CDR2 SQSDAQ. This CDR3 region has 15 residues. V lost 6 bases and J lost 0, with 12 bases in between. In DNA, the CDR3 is TGTGCCAGCAGTCCGCCGGGGCTAGCCAAAAACATTCAGTACTTC. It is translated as CASSPPGLAKNIQYF.

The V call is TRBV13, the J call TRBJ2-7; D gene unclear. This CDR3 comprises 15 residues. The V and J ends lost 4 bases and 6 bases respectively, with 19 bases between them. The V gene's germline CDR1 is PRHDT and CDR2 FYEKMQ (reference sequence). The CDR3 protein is CASSSRVGGFGEQYF. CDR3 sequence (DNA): TGTGCCAGCAGCTCCCGAGTGGGTGGGTTCGGCGAGCAGTACTTC.

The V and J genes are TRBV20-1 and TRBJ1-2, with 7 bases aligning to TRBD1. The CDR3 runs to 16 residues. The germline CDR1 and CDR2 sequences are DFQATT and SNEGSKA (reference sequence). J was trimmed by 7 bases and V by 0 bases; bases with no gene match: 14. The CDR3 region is CSARERGTGVAGGYTF. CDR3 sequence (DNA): TGCAGTGCTAGAGAAAGGGGAACAGGGGTTGCGGGTGGCTACACCTTC.

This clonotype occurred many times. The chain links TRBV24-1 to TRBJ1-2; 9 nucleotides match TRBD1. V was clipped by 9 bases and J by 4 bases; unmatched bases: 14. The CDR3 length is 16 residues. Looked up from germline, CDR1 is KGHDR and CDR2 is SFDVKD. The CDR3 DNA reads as TGTGCCACCCTCCTTCCCGGGACAGGGAAGGGCTATGGCTACACCTTC. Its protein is CATLLPGTGKGYGYTF.

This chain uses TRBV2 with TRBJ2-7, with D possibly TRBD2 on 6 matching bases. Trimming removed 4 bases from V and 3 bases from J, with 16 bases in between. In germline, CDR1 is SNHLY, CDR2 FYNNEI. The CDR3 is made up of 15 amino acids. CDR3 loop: CASSAEETSYYEQYF. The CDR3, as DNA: TGTGCCAGCAGTGCCGAAGAGACTAGTTACTACGAGCAGTACTTC.